The 9 T cell receptor beta chains listed next were all sequenced from one sample in a study of graft-versus-host responses after intestinal transplantation. Graft tissue processing released intraepithelial and lamina propria lymphocytes. The method was immunoSEQ multiplex PCR; TCRdb's version includes in-frame clones alone and lacks a portion of them. The sample records more than 9,500 clones, around 79% being singletons. The sample in question was ileum tissue, obtained 140 to 150 days after intestinal transplantation. These TCRs come from a human patient who received an intestinal transplant, so some T cells may come from the graft donor.

The chain employs TRBV6-1 and TRBJ1-2; tentatively, D is TRBD1 (5 bases). The CDR3 is 12 residues long. V lost 0 bases and J 14 bases, leaving 13 bases between the germline ends. Per germline, CDR1 MNHNS and CDR2 SASEGT. The CDR3 here is CASSEAWGSCTF. The CDR3 nucleotides are TGTGCCAGCAGTGAAGCTTGGGGCTCATGTACCTTC.

This clone has more than one count but fewer than ten. This rearrangement joins TRBV6-4 to TRBJ2-3; 13 nucleotides match TRBD2. CDR1 and CDR2 from the germline V gene are MRHNA and SNTAGT. The CDR3 has 15 amino acids. The J segment lost 6 bases and the V segment lost 5 bases, leaving 5 bases of the junction unmatched. CDR3 amino acids: CASSRTSGSGDTQYF. Here the CDR3 DNA reads TGTGCCAGCAGTCGGACTAGCGGGAGTGGGGATACGCAGTATTTT.

This chain connects TRBV30 to TRBJ2-7, with a possible D match to TRBD2 (6 bases). CDR3 length equals 14 residues. Trimming took 2 bases from V and 2 from J, leaving 13 bases between them. Germline lookup yields CDR1 GTSNPN and CDR2 SVGIG (reference sequence). The CDR3 here is CAWSIISGAYEQYF. CDR3 sequence (DNA): TGTGCCTGGAGTATAATCTCGGGGGCCTACGAGCAGTACTTC.

This clone is medium-sized in the sample. The V call is TRBV9, the J call TRBJ2-7; 11 bases match TRBD1. V trimming: 7 bases; J trimming: 4 bases; junction bases outside the gene matches: 4. Per germline, CDR1 SGDLS and CDR2 YYNGEE. The CDR3 is 13 amino acids. CDR3 amino acids: CASQRDRGYEQYF. In nucleotides, the CDR3 is TGTGCCAGCCAGCGGGACAGGGGGTACGAGCAGTACTTC.

The chain uses TRBV28 and TRBJ2-7; 12 nucleotides agree with TRBD2. CDR3 length: 14 amino acids. From germline, CDR1 is MDHEN and CDR2 SYDVKM. Germline trimming cut 7 bases from V and 6 bases from J; bases unmatched to any gene: 7. In nucleotides, the CDR3 is TGTGCCAGCAAGACTTTGACTAGCGGGAGCGAGCAGTACTTC. Translation: CASKTLTSGSEQYF.

This rearrangement joins TRBV11-3 to TRBJ2-5; no clear D. Trimming took 1 base from V and 1 from J, leaving 7 bases between them. Germline lookup yields CDR1 SGHNT and CDR2 YENEEA. The CDR3 runs 14 residues. The chain's CDR3 is CASSLGAVQETQYF. Written as DNA, the CDR3 is TGTGCCAGCAGCTTAGGGGCCGTCCAAGAGACCCAGTACTTC.

This clone occurred once. The gene calls are TRBV7-9 and TRBJ2-2; D may be TRBD2 (6 bases). Trimming stripped 7 bases from V and 11 bases from J, with 20 bases between. The CDR3 covers 14 residues. Germline V gene data show CDR1 as SEHNR and CDR2 as FQNEAQ (reference sequence). The CDR3 DNA reads as TGTGCCAGCACCGACATCCGGGGAGGTTTCGAGCTGTTTTTT. Encoded protein: CASTDIRGGFELFF.

The CDR3 coding sequence is TGTGCCAGCTCACCTTTGGAGAATCAGCCCCAGCATTTT. It codes for CASSPLENQPQHF. The gene calls are TRBV18 and TRBJ1-5; D gene ambiguous. V lost 3 bases and J 4 bases, leaving 7 bases between the germline ends. Germline loops: CDR1 KGHSH, CDR2 LQKENI. The CDR3 loop spans 13 amino acids. The whole variable domain, remainder taken from reference TRBV18 and TRBJ1-5, is NAGVMQNPRHLVRRRGQEARLRCSPMKGHSHVYWYRQLPEEGLKFMVYLQKENIIDESGMPKERFSAEFPKEGPSILRIQQVVRGDSAAYFCASSPLENQPQHFGDGTRLSIL.

The chain uses TRBV6-1 and TRBJ2-1; possible D gene TRBD2, 5 bases. V was shortened by 2 bases and J by 3 bases, with 11 bases between the two germline ends. CDR1 and CDR2 (germline): MNHNS, SASEGT. The CDR3 covers 15 residues. DNA for the CDR3: TGTGCCAGCAGTGAATGGGCAGGAGGCTACAATGAGCAGTTCTTC. This codes for CASSEWAGGYNEQFF.